This entry is about one TCR beta chain. The antigen is unknown. The data were taken from a study of cytomegalovirus exposure and HLA in healthy donors. Study details: It was reported in a later analysis that the same platform had been used for the approximately 110 validation repertoires as for the approximately 670 first-cohort repertoires. Study observations and caveats: Reports indicated that the classifier achieved high specificity and sensitivity in diagnosing cytomegalovirus status. Subsequent analysis showed first-cohort TCR clusters tending to co-occur in roughly 130 validation repertoires.

The donors were members of the validation cohort comprising over a hundred subjects, separate from the roughly 600-subject first cohort. This CDR3 is built from 15 residues. V shed 1 base and J 8 bases; nucleotides not matched to a gene: 7. Looked up from germline, CDR1 is MGHDK and CDR2 is SYGVNS. The protocol was immunoSEQ multiplex PCR, while the TCRdb copy is restricted to in-frame clones and leaves out a portion. The data hold approximately 98,000 clones, with roughly 88% observed a single time. This chain joins TRBV25-1 and TRBJ2-1; TRBD1 aligns across 8 bases. The sequenced sample was PBMCs. The receptor was derived from a young woman in good health and CMV-seronegative. DNA of the CDR3: TGTGCCAGCAGTGAATCGCAGGGGGCAGACGATGAGCAGTTCTTC. It encodes CASSESQGADDEQFF.